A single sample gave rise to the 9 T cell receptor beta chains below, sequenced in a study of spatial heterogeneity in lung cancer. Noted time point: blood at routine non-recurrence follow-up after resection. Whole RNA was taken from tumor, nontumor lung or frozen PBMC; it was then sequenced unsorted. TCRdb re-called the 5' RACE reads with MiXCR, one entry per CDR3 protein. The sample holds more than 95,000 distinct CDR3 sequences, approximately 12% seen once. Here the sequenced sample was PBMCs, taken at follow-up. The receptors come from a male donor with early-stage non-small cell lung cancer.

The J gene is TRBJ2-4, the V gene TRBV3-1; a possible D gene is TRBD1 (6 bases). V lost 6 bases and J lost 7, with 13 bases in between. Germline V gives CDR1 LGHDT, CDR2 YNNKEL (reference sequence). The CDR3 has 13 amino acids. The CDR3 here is CASSRDTRNIQYF. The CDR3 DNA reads TGTGCCAGCAGTAGGGACACTCGGAACATTCAGTACTTC.

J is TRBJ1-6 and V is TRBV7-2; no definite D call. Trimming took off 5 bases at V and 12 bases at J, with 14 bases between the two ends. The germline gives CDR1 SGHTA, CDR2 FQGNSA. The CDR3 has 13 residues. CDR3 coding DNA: TGTGCCAGCAGCCCTCCGGAAGGAGGACCCCTCCACTTT. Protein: CASSPPEGGPLHF.

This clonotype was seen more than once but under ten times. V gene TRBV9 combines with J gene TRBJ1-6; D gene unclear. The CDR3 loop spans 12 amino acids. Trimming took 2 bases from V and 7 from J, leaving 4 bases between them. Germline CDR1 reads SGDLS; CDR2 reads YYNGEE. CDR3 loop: CASSVGNSPLHF. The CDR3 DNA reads TGTGCCAGCAGCGTCGGGAATTCACCCCTCCACTTT.

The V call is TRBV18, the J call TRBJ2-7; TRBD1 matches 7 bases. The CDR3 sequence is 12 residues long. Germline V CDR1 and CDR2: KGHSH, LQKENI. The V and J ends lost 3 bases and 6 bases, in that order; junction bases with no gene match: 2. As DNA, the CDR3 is TGTGCCAGCTCACCTAGGGGGCCCGAGCAGTACTTC. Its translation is CASSPRGPEQYF.

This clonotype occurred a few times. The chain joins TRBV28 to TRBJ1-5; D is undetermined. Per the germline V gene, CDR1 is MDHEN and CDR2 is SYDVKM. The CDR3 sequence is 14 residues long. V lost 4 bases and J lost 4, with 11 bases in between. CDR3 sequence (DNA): TGTGCCAGCAGTTACCGGGCCCCTAATCAGCCCCAGCATTTT. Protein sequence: CASSYRAPNQPQHF.

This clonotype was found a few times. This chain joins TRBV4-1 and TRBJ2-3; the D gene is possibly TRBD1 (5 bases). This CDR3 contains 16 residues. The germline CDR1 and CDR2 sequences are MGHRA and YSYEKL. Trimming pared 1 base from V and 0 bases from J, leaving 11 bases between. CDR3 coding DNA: TGCGCCAGCAGCCAAGCGACAGACCCTAGCACAGATACGCAGTATTTT. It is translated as CASSQATDPSTDTQYF.

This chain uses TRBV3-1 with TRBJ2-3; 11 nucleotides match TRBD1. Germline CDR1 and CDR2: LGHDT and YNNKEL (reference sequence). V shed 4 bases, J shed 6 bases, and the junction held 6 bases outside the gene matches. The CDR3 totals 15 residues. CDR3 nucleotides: TGTGCCAGCAGCCTCTGGACAGGGGGCGGCGATACGCAGTATTTT. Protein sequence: CASSLWTGGGDTQYF.

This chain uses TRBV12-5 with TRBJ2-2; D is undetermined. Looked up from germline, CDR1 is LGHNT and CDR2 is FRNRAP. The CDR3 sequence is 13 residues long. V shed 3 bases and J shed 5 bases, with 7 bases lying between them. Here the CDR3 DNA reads TGTGCTAGTGGTTTAGAAGTTACCGGGGAGCTGTTTTTT. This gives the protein CASGLEVTGELFF.

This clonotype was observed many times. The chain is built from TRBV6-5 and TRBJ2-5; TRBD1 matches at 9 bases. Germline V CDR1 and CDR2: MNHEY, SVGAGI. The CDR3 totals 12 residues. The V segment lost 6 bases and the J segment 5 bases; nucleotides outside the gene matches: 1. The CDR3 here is CASSGQGETQYF. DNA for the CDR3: TGTGCCAGCAGCGGACAGGGGGAGACCCAGTACTTC.